This is a list of T cell receptor beta chains from one sample in a study of T cell repertoires in cytomegalovirus infection. One entry per CDR3 protein results from TCRdb running MiXCR on the reads. The sample has 65,000 to 90,000 distinct CDR3 sequences, more than 3.5% seen once; the top ten hold around 4.9%. The sequenced sample was PBMCs. Receptors were obtained from a human donor in good health (CMV status not recorded). Some clones in this sample may be carry-over from other donors' samples. Each CDR3 is given with its conserved first and last residue. D genes are given only for firm matches. Size is stated for part of the rows, as once, few or many counts, or as a class when the clone is expanded.

CDR3aa: CSATRVGRLDEQYF
CDR3nt: TGCAGTGCTACCCGGGTGGGAAGGCTCGACGAGCAGTACTTC
v_gene: TRBV20-1
abundance: many
d_gene: -
j_gene: TRBJ2-7

CDR3aa: CASRILAGAHNEQFF
CDR3nt: TGTGCCAGCAGGATACTAGCGGGGGCTCACAATGAGCAGTTCTTC
v_gene: TRBV6-2/TRBV6-3
abundance: many
d_gene: TRBD2
j_gene: TRBJ2-1

CDR3aa: CASSYSKRGRVYEQYF
CDR3nt: TGTGCCAGCAGTTACTCGAAAAGGGGGCGAGTCTACGAGCAGTACTTC
v_gene: TRBV6-2/TRBV6-3
abundance: many
d_gene: TRBD1
j_gene: TRBJ2-7

CDR3aa: CASSRDPRQPQHF
CDR3nt: TGTGCCAGCAGCCGTGACCCCCGTCAGCCCCAGCATTTT
v_gene: TRBV27
abundance: many
d_gene: -
j_gene: TRBJ1-5

CDR3aa: CASSQPDGLTEGYTF
CDR3nt: TGCGCCAGCAGCCAACCCGACGGACTTACGGAAGGCTACACCTTC
v_gene: TRBV4-1
abundance: many
d_gene: -
j_gene: TRBJ1-2

CDR3aa: CASSLGPGYEQYF
CDR3nt: TGTGCCAGCAGCTTAGGTCCAGGGTACGAGCAGTACTTC
v_gene: TRBV7-6
abundance: many
d_gene: -
j_gene: TRBJ2-7

CDR3aa: CASSYRPGNQPQHF
CDR3nt: TGTGCCAGCTCCTACAGGCCAGGAAATCAGCCCCAGCATTTT
v_gene: TRBV7-8
abundance: many
d_gene: -
j_gene: TRBJ1-5

CDR3aa: CASSYSFGEKTQYF
CDR3nt: TGTGCCAGCAGTTACTCGTTTGGGGAGAAGACCCAGTACTTC
v_gene: TRBV6-5
abundance: many
d_gene: -
j_gene: TRBJ2-5

CDR3aa: CASSENEGSYGYTF
CDR3nt: TGTGCCAGCTCTGAGAACGAGGGTTCCTATGGCTACACCTTC
v_gene: TRBV14
abundance: many
d_gene: -
j_gene: TRBJ1-2

CDR3aa: CASSLVLAGGSVQETQYF
CDR3nt: TGTGCCAGCAGCTTAGTGCTAGCGGGGGGTTCGGTACAAGAGACCCAGTACTTC
v_gene: TRBV7-2
abundance: many
d_gene: TRBD2
j_gene: TRBJ2-5

CDR3aa: CASSYPPPNTEAFF
CDR3nt: TGTGCCAGCAGTTACCCGCCCCCGAACACTGAAGCTTTCTTT
v_gene: TRBV6-5
abundance: many
d_gene: -
j_gene: TRBJ1-1

CDR3aa: CASSANRDQPQHF
CDR3nt: TGTGCCAGCAGCGCGAACAGGGATCAGCCCCAGCATTTT
v_gene: TRBV7-2
abundance: many
d_gene: -
j_gene: TRBJ1-5

CDR3aa: CASSYFEAFPMRETQYF
CDR3nt: TGTGCCAGCAGCTACTTCGAGGCATTCCCCATGCGAGAGACCCAGTACTTC
v_gene: TRBV7-9
abundance: -
d_gene: -
j_gene: TRBJ2-5

CDR3aa: CASSSGVETDTQYF
CDR3nt: TGTGCCAGCAGCTCGGGGGTTGAAACAGATACGCAGTATTTT
v_gene: TRBV11-2
abundance: many
d_gene: -
j_gene: TRBJ2-3

CDR3aa: CASAPRRGGLDEQFF
CDR3nt: TGCGCCAGCGCCCCGCGGCGGGGGGGTCTCGATGAGCAGTTCTTC
v_gene: TRBV5-1
abundance: many
d_gene: TRBD2
j_gene: TRBJ2-1

CDR3aa: CASSATGLGTEAFF
CDR3nt: TGTGCCAGTAGTGCTACAGGGCTGGGCACTGAAGCTTTCTTT
v_gene: TRBV19
abundance: many
d_gene: -
j_gene: TRBJ1-1

CDR3aa: CASSLPRQNTDTQYF
CDR3nt: TGTGCCAGCAGCTTACCACGACAGAACACAGATACGCAGTATTTT
v_gene: TRBV7-8
abundance: many
d_gene: -
j_gene: TRBJ2-3

CDR3aa: CASRGLAGTDTQYF
CDR3nt: TGTGCCAGCAGGGGACTAGCGGGGACAGATACGCAGTATTTT
v_gene: TRBV12-3/TRBV12-4
abundance: many
d_gene: TRBD2
j_gene: TRBJ2-3

CDR3aa: CASSLGRRRSVRNTIYF
CDR3nt: TGTGCCAGCAGTCTAGGGCGCAGACGGAGTGTAAGAAACACCATATATTTT
v_gene: TRBV28
abundance: many
d_gene: -
j_gene: TRBJ1-3

CDR3aa: CASSLGSGVYTDTQYF
CDR3nt: TGTGCCAGCAGCTTAGGTTCGGGAGTTTACACAGATACGCAGTATTTT
v_gene: TRBV7-6
abundance: many
d_gene: -
j_gene: TRBJ2-3

CDR3aa: CASSLAPDSNQPQHF
CDR3nt: TGTGCCAGCAGCTTAGCCCCGGATAGCAATCAGCCCCAGCATTTT
v_gene: TRBV7-3
abundance: many
d_gene: -
j_gene: TRBJ1-5

CDR3aa: CASSLARTGTGYTF
CDR3nt: TGTGCCAGCAGTTTAGCCAGGACAGGGACCGGCTACACCTTC
v_gene: TRBV12-3/TRBV12-4
abundance: many
d_gene: TRBD1
j_gene: TRBJ1-2

CDR3aa: CASNLGGGAKTQYF
CDR3nt: TGTGCCAGCAACTTAGGAGGGGGCGCGAAGACCCAGTACTTC
v_gene: TRBV7-2
abundance: many
d_gene: -
j_gene: TRBJ2-5

CDR3aa: CASGIGGAQETQYF
CDR3nt: TGTGCCAGCGGCATCGGGGGGGCCCAAGAGACCCAGTACTTC
v_gene: TRBV7-2
abundance: many
d_gene: TRBD2
j_gene: TRBJ2-5

CDR3aa: CASSLAGRGSNQPQHF
CDR3nt: TGTGCCAGCAGCTTAGCGGGCAGGGGGAGCAATCAGCCCCAGCATTTT
v_gene: TRBV7-9
abundance: many
d_gene: TRBD1
j_gene: TRBJ1-5

CDR3aa: CASSLGGSGNQPQHF
CDR3nt: TGTGCCAGCAGTTTAGGGGGGTCGGGCAATCAGCCCCAGCATTTT
v_gene: TRBV12-3/TRBV12-4
abundance: many
d_gene: -
j_gene: TRBJ1-5

CDR3aa: CASSEQGGRQPQHF
CDR3nt: TGTGCCAGCAGCGAACAGGGGGGCCGTCAGCCCCAGCATTTT
v_gene: TRBV7-2
abundance: many
d_gene: TRBD1
j_gene: TRBJ1-5

CDR3aa: CASSDHSSYEQYF
CDR3nt: TGTGCCAGCAGCGATCATTCGAGCTACGAGCAGTACTTC
v_gene: TRBV5-4
abundance: many
d_gene: -
j_gene: TRBJ2-7

CDR3aa: CASSSTKDPRNEQYF
CDR3nt: TGTGCCAGCAGCTCAACCAAAGACCCCAGGAACGAGCAGTACTTC
v_gene: TRBV7-9
abundance: many
d_gene: -
j_gene: TRBJ2-7

CDR3aa: CASSLVGGSGSPLHF
CDR3nt: TGTGCCAGCAGCTTAGTCGGCGGCAGTGGTTCACCCCTCCACTTT
v_gene: TRBV7-6
abundance: many
d_gene: -
j_gene: TRBJ1-6

CDR3aa: CASSLGLSYEQYF
CDR3nt: TGTGCCAGCAGCTTAGGGCTCTCCTACGAGCAGTACTTC
v_gene: TRBV7-2
abundance: many
d_gene: -
j_gene: TRBJ2-7

CDR3aa: CASSLRALAGGGYNEQFF
CDR3nt: TGTGCCAGCAGCTTAAGGGCCTTAGCGGGGGGAGGGTACAATGAGCAGTTCTTC
v_gene: TRBV7-3
abundance: many
d_gene: TRBD2
j_gene: TRBJ2-1

CDR3aa: CASSSTGENYGYTF
CDR3nt: TGCGCCAGCAGCTCGACAGGAGAAAACTATGGCTACACCTTC
v_gene: TRBV5-1
abundance: many
d_gene: -
j_gene: TRBJ1-2

CDR3aa: CASSFPGPKGYTF
CDR3nt: TGTGCCAGCAGTTTCCCGGGACCTAAGGGCTACACCTTC
v_gene: TRBV12-3/TRBV12-4
abundance: many
d_gene: -
j_gene: TRBJ1-2

CDR3aa: CASSLGGHRGAYGYTF
CDR3nt: TGTGCCAGCAGCTTAGGGGGCCACAGGGGAGCCTATGGCTACACCTTC
v_gene: TRBV7-2
abundance: many
d_gene: TRBD1
j_gene: TRBJ1-2

CDR3aa: CASSSPRSGGRSYEQYF
CDR3nt: TGTGCCAGCAGCTCGCCTCGTAGCGGGGGCCGTTCCTACGAGCAGTACTTC
v_gene: TRBV7-2
abundance: many
d_gene: TRBD2
j_gene: TRBJ2-7

CDR3aa: CASSQDTPINEKLFF
CDR3nt: TGTGCCAGCAGCCAAGATACACCGATTAATGAAAAACTGTTTTTT
v_gene: TRBV14
abundance: many
d_gene: -
j_gene: TRBJ1-4

CDR3aa: CASSPGVNYGYTF
CDR3nt: TGTGCCAGCAGCCCCGGTGTGAACTATGGCTACACCTTC
v_gene: TRBV7-2
abundance: many
d_gene: -
j_gene: TRBJ1-2

CDR3aa: CASSTGVNQPQHF
CDR3nt: TGTGCCAGCAGTACAGGGGTAAATCAGCCCCAGCATTTT
v_gene: TRBV12-3/TRBV12-4
abundance: many
d_gene: TRBD1
j_gene: TRBJ1-5

CDR3aa: CSAPDEATEALF
CDR3nt: TGCAGTGCTCCGGACGAGGCGACTGAAGCTTTATTT
v_gene: TRBV20-1
abundance: -
d_gene: -
j_gene: TRBJ1-1

CDR3aa: CASSFFGEPLHF
CDR3nt: TGTGCCAGCAGCTTTTTCGGAGAACCCCTCCACTTT
v_gene: TRBV7-2
abundance: many
d_gene: -
j_gene: TRBJ1-6

CDR3aa: CAWSVRLGSAFF
CDR3nt: TGTGCCTGGAGTGTACGGTTAGGGAGCGCTTTCTTT
v_gene: TRBV30
abundance: many
d_gene: -
j_gene: TRBJ1-1

CDR3aa: CASRRLAESYNEQFF
CDR3nt: TGTGCCAGCAGAAGACTAGCGGAGTCCTACAATGAGCAGTTCTTC
v_gene: TRBV27
abundance: many
d_gene: TRBD2
j_gene: TRBJ2-1

CDR3aa: CASSQPRDRAHYEQYF
CDR3nt: TGCGCCAGCAGCCAACCTAGGGACAGGGCCCACTACGAGCAGTACTTC
v_gene: TRBV4-1
abundance: many
d_gene: TRBD1
j_gene: TRBJ2-7

CDR3aa: CASKWGGSTDTQYF
CDR3nt: TGTGCCAGCAAGTGGGGGGGGAGCACAGATACGCAGTATTTT
v_gene: TRBV7-2
abundance: many
d_gene: TRBD2
j_gene: TRBJ2-3

CDR3aa: CASSLRQGGGSQHF
CDR3nt: TGTGCCAGCAGTTTGAGACAGGGCGGGGGGTCCCAGCATTTT
v_gene: TRBV12-3/TRBV12-4
abundance: many
d_gene: TRBD1
j_gene: TRBJ1-5

CDR3aa: CASSLFWEVANTIYF
CDR3nt: TGTGCCAGCAGCTTGTTCTGGGAGGTGGCAAACACCATATATTTT
v_gene: TRBV5-6
abundance: many
d_gene: -
j_gene: TRBJ1-3

CDR3aa: CASRTQIYEQYF
CDR3nt: TGTGCCAGCAGGACCCAGATCTACGAGCAGTACTTC
v_gene: TRBV28
abundance: many
d_gene: -
j_gene: TRBJ2-7

CDR3aa: CASSNWGYEQYF
CDR3nt: TGTGCCAGCAGCAACTGGGGTTACGAGCAGTACTTC
v_gene: TRBV6-2/TRBV6-3
abundance: many
d_gene: -
j_gene: TRBJ2-7

CDR3aa: CASRDRNYGYTF
CDR3nt: TGTGCCAGCAGGGACAGAAACTATGGCTACACCTTC
v_gene: TRBV2
abundance: many
d_gene: -
j_gene: TRBJ1-2

CDR3aa: CATSSSSGANVLTF
CDR3nt: TGTGCCACCAGTAGTAGCTCTGGGGCCAACGTCCTGACTTTC
v_gene: TRBV24-1
abundance: many
d_gene: -
j_gene: TRBJ2-6

CDR3aa: CASSDRQGPAAFF
CDR3nt: TGTGCCAGCAGTGATCGACAGGGTCCAGCAGCTTTCTTT
v_gene: TRBV2
abundance: many
d_gene: TRBD1
j_gene: TRBJ1-1

CDR3aa: CASSIRPFYEQYF
CDR3nt: TGTGCCAGTAGTATACGGCCCTTCTACGAGCAGTACTTC
v_gene: TRBV19
abundance: many
d_gene: -
j_gene: TRBJ2-7